These 13 T cell receptor beta chains originate from one sample sequenced in a study of blood T cells in healthy people across ages. Combining a sample-barcoded 5' primer with a J-beta primer mix, a second PCR ran for roughly 7 to 12 cycles. MiXCR, applied by TCRdb to the 5' RACE reads, yields one record per CDR3 protein. The data contain about 1.8 million distinct CDR3 sequences, 49% of them singletons. The specimen was blood. These TCRs come from a woman aged 35 to 49 in good health.

This chain uses TRBV20-1 with TRBJ2-7; D gene uncertain. The J call may be wrong; the DNA end is better matched by TRBJ2-5. Germline V gene lookup returns CDR1 DFQATT and CDR2 SNEGSKA (reference sequence). CDR3 size: 14 residues. The CDR3 here is CSARDPPNRETQYF. In nucleotides, the CDR3 is TGCAGTGCTAGAGACCCGCCCAATCGAGAGACCCAGTACTTC.

The V call is TRBV5-1, the J call TRBJ1-2; tentatively, D is TRBD1 (5 bases). Germline V lookup: CDR1 SGHRS, CDR2 YFSETQ. The CDR3 contains 15 residues. V lost 0 bases and J 1 base, leaving 10 bases between the germline ends. The CDR3 nucleotides are TGCGCCAGCAGCTTGGGGTTGGGGCTTAACTATGGCTACACCTTC. Its protein is CASSLGLGLNYGYTF.

The chain employs TRBV15 and TRBJ1-2, with D perhaps TRBD1 (5 bases). This CDR3 region has 14 residues. Deletions cut 0 bases from V and 4 bases from J, with 9 bases between. The germline CDR1 and CDR2 sequences are LNHNV and YYDKDF (reference sequence). DNA of the CDR3: TGTGCCACCAGCAGAGAGATTCAGGGCTATGGCTACACCTTC. Translating it yields CATSREIQGYGYTF.

This clonotype was counted only a few times. The V and J genes are TRBV9 and TRBJ2-5, with unresolved D. Germline V gives CDR1 SGDLS, CDR2 YYNGEE. CDR3 length: 14 residues. The germline V and J ends were trimmed by 1 base and 7 bases, with 14 bases remaining between them. The chain's CDR3 is CASSVWSQDGTQYF. The CDR3 DNA reads TGTGCCAGCAGCGTATGGAGCCAAGACGGGACCCAGTACTTC.

The chain is built from TRBV7-2 and TRBJ2-1; D is possibly TRBD1 or TRBD2 (5 bases each). CDR3 size: 13 residues. Germline V gene sequence: CDR1 SGHTA, CDR2 FQGNSA. The V end lost 8 bases, the J end lost 5 bases, and 13 bases lay between the germline ends. The CDR3 region has the DNA TGTGCCAGCTCCCAGAGGGGACACAATGAGCAGTTCTTC. Translating it yields CASSQRGHNEQFF.

This clonotype was seen a few times. The gene calls are TRBV20-1 and TRBJ2-4; a possible D gene is TRBD1 (5 bases). The CDR3 covers 18 residues. Trimming removed 1 base at V and 9 bases at J, with 28 bases between. Per germline, CDR1 DFQATT and CDR2 SNEGSKA (reference sequence). As DNA, the CDR3 is TGCAGTGCTAGAGTTACCCAAGGGGAAATAGCCAAAAGTGGCATTCAGTACTTC. This sequence encodes CSARVTQGEIAKSGIQYF.

The V and J genes are TRBV4-3 and TRBJ1-2; a possible D gene is TRBD1 (5 bases). V was cut by 0 bases and J by 0 bases, with 11 bases left in between. The CDR3 runs 16 residues. Germline values: CDR1 LGHNA, CDR2 YSLEER. Here the CDR3 DNA reads TGCGCCAGCAGCCAAGATAATGGGGGTACTAACTATGGCTACACCTTC. Translated: CASSQDNGGTNYGYTF.

The chain couples TRBV20-1 to TRBJ2-7; D not certain. This CDR3 spans 11 amino acids. The germline V and J ends were trimmed by 1 base and 7 bases, with 8 bases remaining between them. Germline V gives CDR1 DFQATT, CDR2 SNEGSKA (reference sequence). The CDR3 DNA sequence: TGCAGTGCTAGAGTCCGAGTGGAGCAGTACTTC. It is translated as CSARVRVEQYF.

This clonotype was detected a few times. This chain uses TRBV7-3 with TRBJ1-5; TRBD1 aligns across 10 bases. The CDR3 is 15 residues long. V gave up 5 bases and J gave up 3 bases; unmatched junction bases: 4. The germline V gene encodes CDR1 SGHTA and CDR2 FQGTGA. For the CDR3, the DNA is TGTGCCAGCAGCGCGGGACAGGGGAACAATCAGCCCCAGCATTTT. This gives the protein CASSAGQGNNQPQHF.

This sequence joins TRBV4-1 and TRBJ1-5; D is possibly TRBD1 (6 bases). The CDR3 covers 15 residues. Germline V CDR1 and CDR2: MGHRA, YSYEKL. V lost 6 bases to trimming and J lost 1 base, with 13 bases between them. The CDR3 loop is CASRPSTGSNQPQHF. CDR3 bases: TGCGCCAGCAGACCCTCGACAGGAAGCAATCAGCCCCAGCATTTT.

The chain couples TRBV7-6 to TRBJ2-1; 7 bases line up with TRBD2. The CDR3 contains 15 residues. Per the germline V gene, CDR1 is SGHVS and CDR2 is FNYEAQ. J was trimmed by 4 bases and V by 5 bases; bases with no gene match: 8. This CDR3 is CASSRTQGGYNEQFF. In DNA form, the CDR3 reads TGTGCCAGCAGCCGTACCCAGGGAGGGTACAATGAGCAGTTCTTC.

The genes are TRBV4-2 and TRBJ1-2; D gene uncertain. Germline V gene sequence: CDR1 LGHNA, CDR2 YNFKEQ. This CDR3 spans 14 amino acids. The V gene lost 0 bases and the J gene lost 3 bases, with 8 bases spanning the gap. This CDR3 reads CASSQDSADYGYTF. The CDR3 bases are TGTGCCAGCAGCCAAGACTCGGCAGACTATGGCTACACCTTC.

V usage is TRBV4-2 and J usage is TRBJ2-3, with a weak D call TRBD1 (5 bases). This CDR3 region has 17 residues. CDR1 and CDR2 (germline): LGHNA, YNFKEQ. V was pared by 2 bases and J by 4 bases, with 19 bases between. CDR3 residues: CASSQRSTRQGPDTQYF. For the CDR3, the DNA is TGTGCCAGCAGCCAACGATCCACGCGGCAGGGCCCAGATACGCAGTATTTT.